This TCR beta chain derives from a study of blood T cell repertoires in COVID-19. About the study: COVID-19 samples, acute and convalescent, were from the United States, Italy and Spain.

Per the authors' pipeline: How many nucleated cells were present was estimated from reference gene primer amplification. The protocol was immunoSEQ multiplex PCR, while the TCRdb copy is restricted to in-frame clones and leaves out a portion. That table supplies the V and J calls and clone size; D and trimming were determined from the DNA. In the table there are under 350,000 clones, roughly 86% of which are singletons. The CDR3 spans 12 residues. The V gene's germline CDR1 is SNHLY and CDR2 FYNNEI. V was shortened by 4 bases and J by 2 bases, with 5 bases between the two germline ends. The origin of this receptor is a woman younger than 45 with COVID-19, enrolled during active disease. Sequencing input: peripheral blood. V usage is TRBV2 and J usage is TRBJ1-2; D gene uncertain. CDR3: CASSALNYGYTF. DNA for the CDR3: TGTGCCAGCAGTGCTTTGAACTATGGCTACACCTTC.